Described below is a single TCR beta chain sequence and its context. Its antigen is not identified. This sample is part of a study of OX40 agonist ivuxolimab in advanced cancers. Study-wide context: Patients received ivuxolimab, an agonistic anti-OX40 (CD134) antibody.

The data were produced by immunoSEQ multiplex PCR, yet TCRdb's version contains in-frame clones alone and is incomplete. The data hold 60,000 to 80,000 clones, with 86% observed a single time. Regarding the study as a whole: Patients with a partial response at 0.1-3.0 mg/kg had among the lowest clonal expansion.

The sequence derives from an adult with an advanced solid tumor such as melanoma, head and neck, liver or kidney cancer. The sample consisted of CD4+ or CD8+ T cells sorted from blood, taken in a trial of the OX40 agonist ivuxolimab.

The CDR3: CASSLPGVGQPQHF. As DNA, the CDR3 is TGTGCCAGCAGTTTACCCGGGGTTGGGCAGCCCCAGCATTTT. V gene TRBV28 combines with J gene TRBJ1-5; no reliable D call. Germline CDR1 reads MDHEN; CDR2 reads SYDVKM. V was pared by 2 bases and J by 7 bases, with 12 bases between. The CDR3 length is 14 residues.